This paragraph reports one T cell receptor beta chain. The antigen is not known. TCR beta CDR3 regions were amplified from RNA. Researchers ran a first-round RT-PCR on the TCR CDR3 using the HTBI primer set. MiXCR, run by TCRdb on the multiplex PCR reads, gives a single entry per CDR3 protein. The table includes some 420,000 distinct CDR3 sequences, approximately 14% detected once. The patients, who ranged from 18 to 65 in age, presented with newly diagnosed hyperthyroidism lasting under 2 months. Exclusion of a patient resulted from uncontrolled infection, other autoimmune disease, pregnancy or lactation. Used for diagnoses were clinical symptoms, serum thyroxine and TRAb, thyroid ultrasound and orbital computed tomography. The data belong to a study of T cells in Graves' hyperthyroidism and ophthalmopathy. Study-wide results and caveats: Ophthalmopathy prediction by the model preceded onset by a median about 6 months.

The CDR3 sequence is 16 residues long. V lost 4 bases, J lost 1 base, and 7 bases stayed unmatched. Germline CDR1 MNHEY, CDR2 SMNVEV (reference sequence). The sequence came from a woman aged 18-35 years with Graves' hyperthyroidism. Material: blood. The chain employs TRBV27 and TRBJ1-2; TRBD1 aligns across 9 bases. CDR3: CASSSGQGGHNYGYTF. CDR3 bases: TGTGCCAGCAGTTCGGGACAGGGCGGCCATAACTATGGCTACACCTTC.